Listed below are T cell receptor beta chains from one sample, sequenced in a study of blood T cells in healthy people across ages. TCRdb re-called the 5' RACE reads with MiXCR, one entry per CDR3 protein. The sample lists roughly 410,000 distinct CDR3 sequences, 45% to 65% occurring once. What was sequenced was blood. The receptors were sampled from a man in his 60s in good health. Each CDR3 is given with its conserved first and last residue.

J,V,CDR3
TRBJ1-1,TRBV4-2,CASSQLGQGATEAFF
TRBJ2-5,TRBV27,CASSSPGLAQETQYF
TRBJ2-1,TRBV29-1,CSGTPSSYNEQFF
TRBJ2-1,TRBV7-2,CASSSVRDRGNEQFF
TRBJ2-6,TRBV9,CASSVRRGGLAGGSGANVLTF
TRBJ2-1,TRBV20-1,CSARDGVASHNEQFF
TRBJ2-1,TRBV14,CASSLLGASYNEQFF
TRBJ2-7,TRBV4-2,CASSQETSYEQYF
TRBJ2-7,TRBV3-1,CASSQEWAYEQYF
TRBJ2-1,TRBV11-3,CASSSSRAEGLAGINEQFF
TRBJ2-1,TRBV18,CASSAARVENEQFF
TRBJ1-2,TRBV5-1,CASSFDSALGYTF
TRBJ2-6,TRBV6-1,CASTAYSGANVLTF
TRBJ1-2,TRBV12-3/TRBV12-4,CASSVSTGARGYTF